This T cell receptor beta chain was sequenced for a study of T-cell reconstitution after alpha-beta-depleted transplantation in children. Study results and limitations: Approximately two months post-transplant, alpha-beta T cells reportedly originated from several hundred expanded graft clones.

This clonotype was seen repeatedly, ten times or more. Its target is not known. Unique molecular identifiers were built into the TCRbeta library. MiXCR was run by TCRdb on the PCR reads, yielding one entry per CDR3 protein. The table lists fewer than 1 million distinct CDR3 sequences, 15% to 20% of them singletons. Trimming took 1 base from V and 0 from J; bases not matched to a gene: 5. Germline V lookup: CDR1 SGHRS, CDR2 YFSETQ. The length of the CDR3 is 16 residues. Sample: PBMCs, mostly from graft donor cells, taken 360 days after TCRalphabeta/CD19-depleted stem cell transplant. This receptor was identified in a male patient under 18 who had a stem cell transplant for acute lymphoblastic leukemia, so the T cells may come from the graft donor. The chain carries TRBV5-1 and TRBJ2-7, with 9 bases identical to TRBD2. CDR3 in amino acids: CASSLSSGRFSYEQYF. Written as DNA, the CDR3 is TGCGCCAGCAGCTTGTCAAGCGGGAGGTTCTCCTACGAGCAGTACTTC.